This T cell receptor (beta chain) is from a study of control samples from healthy donors and cancer patients. This CDR3 has 13 amino acids. Germline V CDR1 and CDR2: SGHRS, YFSETQ. V was pared by 7 bases and J by 5 bases, with 15 bases between. Generated by immunoSEQ multiplex PCR, the TCRdb table keeps only in-frame clones and is missing some. The sample gives 100,000 to 150,000 clones, 75% to 95% of which show up once; 2% to 3% is in the top ten. This rearrangement joins TRBV5-1 to TRBJ1-1; D is unresolved. The clonotype comes from a man aged 35 to 55 in good health. Specimen: blood. In DNA form, the CDR3 reads TGCGCCAGCCAAGACCAAAGTGGGACTGAAGCTTTCTTT. Residues: CASQDQSGTEAFF.